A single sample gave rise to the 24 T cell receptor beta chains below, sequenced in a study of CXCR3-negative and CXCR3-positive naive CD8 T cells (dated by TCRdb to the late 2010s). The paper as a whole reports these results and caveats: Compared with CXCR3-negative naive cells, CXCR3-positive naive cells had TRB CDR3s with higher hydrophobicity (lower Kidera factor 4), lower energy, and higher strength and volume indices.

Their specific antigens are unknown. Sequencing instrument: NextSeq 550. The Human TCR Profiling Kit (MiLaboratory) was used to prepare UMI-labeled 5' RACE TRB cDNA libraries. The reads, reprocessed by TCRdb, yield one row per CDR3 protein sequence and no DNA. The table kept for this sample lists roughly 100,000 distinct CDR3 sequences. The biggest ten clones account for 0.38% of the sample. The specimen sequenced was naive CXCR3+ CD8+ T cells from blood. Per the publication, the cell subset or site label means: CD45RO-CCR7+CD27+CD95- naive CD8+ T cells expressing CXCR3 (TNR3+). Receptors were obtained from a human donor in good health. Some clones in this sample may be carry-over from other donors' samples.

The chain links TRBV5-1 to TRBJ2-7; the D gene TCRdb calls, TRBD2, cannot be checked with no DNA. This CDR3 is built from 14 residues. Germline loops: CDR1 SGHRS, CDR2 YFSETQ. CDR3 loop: CASSPGLYQDEQYF.

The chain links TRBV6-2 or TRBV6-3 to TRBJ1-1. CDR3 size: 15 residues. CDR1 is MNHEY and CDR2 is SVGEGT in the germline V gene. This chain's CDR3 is CASSHPMGLDTEAFF.

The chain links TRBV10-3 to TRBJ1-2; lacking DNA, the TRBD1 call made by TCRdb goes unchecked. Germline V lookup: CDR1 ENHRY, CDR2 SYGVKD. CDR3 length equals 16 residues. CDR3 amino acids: CAISGGSGGTNYGYTF.

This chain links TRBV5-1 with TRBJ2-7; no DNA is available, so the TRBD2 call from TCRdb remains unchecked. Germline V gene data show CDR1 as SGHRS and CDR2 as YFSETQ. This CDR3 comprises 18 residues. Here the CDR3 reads CASSPSQLTSGLHYEQYF. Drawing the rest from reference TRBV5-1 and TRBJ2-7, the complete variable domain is KAGVTQTPRYLIKTRGQQVTLSCSPISGHRSVSWYQQTPGQGLQFLFEYFSETQRNKGNFPGRFSGRQFSNSRSEMNVSTLELGDSALYLCASSPSQLTSGLHYEQYFGPGTRLTVT.

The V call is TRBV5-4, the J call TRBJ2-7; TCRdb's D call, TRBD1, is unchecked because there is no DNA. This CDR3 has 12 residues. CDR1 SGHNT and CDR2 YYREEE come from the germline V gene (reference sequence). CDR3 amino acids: CASSLIGGEQYF.

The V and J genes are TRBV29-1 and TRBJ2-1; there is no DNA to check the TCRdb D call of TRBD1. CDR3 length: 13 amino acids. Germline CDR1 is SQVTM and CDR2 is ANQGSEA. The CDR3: CSVCKGTYNEQFF.

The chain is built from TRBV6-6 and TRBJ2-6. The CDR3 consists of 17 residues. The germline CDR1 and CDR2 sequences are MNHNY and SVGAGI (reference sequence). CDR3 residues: CASSPDPSPSGANVLTF.

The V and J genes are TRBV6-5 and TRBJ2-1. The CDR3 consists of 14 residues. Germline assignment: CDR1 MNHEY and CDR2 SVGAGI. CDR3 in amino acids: CASSSITTRNEQFF.

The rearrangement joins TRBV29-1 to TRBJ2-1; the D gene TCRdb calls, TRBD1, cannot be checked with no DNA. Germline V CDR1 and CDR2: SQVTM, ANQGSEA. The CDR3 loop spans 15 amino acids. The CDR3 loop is CSVEEEGVPYNEQFF.

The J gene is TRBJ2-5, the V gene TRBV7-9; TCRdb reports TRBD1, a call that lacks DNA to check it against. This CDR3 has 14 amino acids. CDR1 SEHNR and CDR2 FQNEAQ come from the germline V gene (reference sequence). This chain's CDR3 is CASRLQGYQETQYF.

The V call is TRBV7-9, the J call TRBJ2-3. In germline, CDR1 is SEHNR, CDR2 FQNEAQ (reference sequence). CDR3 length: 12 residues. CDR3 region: CASNGEVDTQYF.

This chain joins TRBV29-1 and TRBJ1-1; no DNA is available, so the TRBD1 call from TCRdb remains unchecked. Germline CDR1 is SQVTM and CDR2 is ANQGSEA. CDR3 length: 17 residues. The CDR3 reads CSVEHLGQGEGWTEAFF.

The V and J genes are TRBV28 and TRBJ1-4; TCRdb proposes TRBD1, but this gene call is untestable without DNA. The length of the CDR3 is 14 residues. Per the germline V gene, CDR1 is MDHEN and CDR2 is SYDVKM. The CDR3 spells CASRIVQGSEKLFF.

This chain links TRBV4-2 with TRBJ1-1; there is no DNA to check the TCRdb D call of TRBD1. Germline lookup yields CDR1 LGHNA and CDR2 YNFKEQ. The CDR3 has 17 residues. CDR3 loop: CASSQEWTGVMNTEAFF.

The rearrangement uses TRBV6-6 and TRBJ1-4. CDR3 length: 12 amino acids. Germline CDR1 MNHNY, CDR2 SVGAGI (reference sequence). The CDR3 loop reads CASSHGYEKLFF.

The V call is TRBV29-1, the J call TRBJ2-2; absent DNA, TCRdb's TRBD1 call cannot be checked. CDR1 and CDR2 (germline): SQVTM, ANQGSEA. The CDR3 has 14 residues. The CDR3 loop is CSVEVAQNTGELFF.

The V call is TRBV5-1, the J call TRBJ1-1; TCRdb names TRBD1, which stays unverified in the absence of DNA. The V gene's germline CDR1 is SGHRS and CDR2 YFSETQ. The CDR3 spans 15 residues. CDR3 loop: CASSLAGGEGTEAFF.

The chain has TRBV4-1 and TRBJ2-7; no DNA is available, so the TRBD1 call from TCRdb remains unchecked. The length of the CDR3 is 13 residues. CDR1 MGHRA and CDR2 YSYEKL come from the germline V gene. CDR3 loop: CASSQEGVDEQYF.

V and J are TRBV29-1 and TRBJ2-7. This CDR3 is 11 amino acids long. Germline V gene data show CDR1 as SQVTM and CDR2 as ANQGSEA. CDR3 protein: CSVGWGYEQYF.

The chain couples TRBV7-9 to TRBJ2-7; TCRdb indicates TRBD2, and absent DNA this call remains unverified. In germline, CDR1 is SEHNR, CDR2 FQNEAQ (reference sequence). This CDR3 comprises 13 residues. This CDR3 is CASSRTSGHEQYF. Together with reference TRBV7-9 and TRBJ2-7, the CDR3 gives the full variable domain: DTGVSQNPRHKITKRGQNVTFRCDPISEHNRLYWYRQTLGQGPEFLTYFQNEAQLEKSRLLSDRFSAERPKGSFSTLEIQRTEQGDSAMYLCASSRTSGHEQYFGPGTRLTVT.

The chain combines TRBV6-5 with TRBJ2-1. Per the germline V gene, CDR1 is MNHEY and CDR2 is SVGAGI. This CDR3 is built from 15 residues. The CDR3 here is CASSLFQGLNNEQFF.

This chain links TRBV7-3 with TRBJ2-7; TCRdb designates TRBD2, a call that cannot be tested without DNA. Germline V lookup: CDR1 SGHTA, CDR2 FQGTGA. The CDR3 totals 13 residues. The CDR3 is CASSLREFSEQYF.

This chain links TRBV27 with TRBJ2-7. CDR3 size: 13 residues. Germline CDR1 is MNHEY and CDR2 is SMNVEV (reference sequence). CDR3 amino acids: CASSLGRTYEQYF.

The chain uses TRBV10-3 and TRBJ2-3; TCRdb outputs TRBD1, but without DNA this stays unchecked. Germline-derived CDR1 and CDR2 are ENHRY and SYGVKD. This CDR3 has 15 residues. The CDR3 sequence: CAISGSGGSTDTQYF.